Below are 20 T cell receptor beta chains sequenced from a single sample in a study of neurological immune-mediated disorders. Time point reported: longitudinal time-point 2. MiXCR, run by TCRdb on the 5' RACE reads, gives a single entry per CDR3 protein. The data contain some 87,000 distinct CDR3 sequences, under 15% of them seen just once; the ten biggest clones take up 5%. Sequenced sample: PBMCs. The receptors stem from a female donor with HTLV-1-associated myelopathy (HAM/TSP).

This clonotype has a count of ten or more. The V gene is TRBV5-4, the J gene TRBJ2-1, with 7 bases that match TRBD2. Trimming cost V 0 bases and J 4 bases; bases outside gene matches: 4. The CDR3 is 15 residues long. Germline V gene lookup returns CDR1 SGHNT and CDR2 YYREEE (reference sequence). The CDR3 here is CASSLGSGDYNEQFF. The CDR3 region has the DNA TGTGCCAGCAGCTTGGGCAGCGGGGATTACAATGAGCAGTTCTTC.

This clonotype was observed many times. The chain couples TRBV11-2 to TRBJ2-2; no clear D gene. Trimming took off 3 bases at V and 5 bases at J, with 10 bases between the two ends. This CDR3 contains 14 residues. In germline, CDR1 is SGHAT, CDR2 FQNNGV. This CDR3 reads CASSLGRPTGELFF. CDR3 DNA sequence: TGTGCCAGCAGCTTGGGCAGGCCGACCGGGGAGCTGTTTTTT.

This clonotype has ten or more counts. The rearrangement links TRBV7-9 to TRBJ2-5; D is possibly TRBD2 (5 bases). The CDR3 extends over 16 amino acids. From germline, CDR1 is SEHNR and CDR2 FQNEAQ (reference sequence). Trimming removed 1 base from V and 3 bases from J, with 15 bases in between. CDR3 protein: CASSLGRSDGKETQYF. The DNA of the CDR3 is TGTGCCAGCAGCTTAGGTCGGTCTGACGGGAAAGAGACCCAGTACTTC.

This clonotype came up many times. This chain links TRBV7-9 with TRBJ2-3; 7 positions agree with TRBD2. The germline V gene has CDR1 SEHNR and CDR2 FQNEAQ (reference sequence). Trimming at V came to 5 bases and at J to 4 bases, leaving 6 bases not matched to a gene. This CDR3 contains 14 residues. CDR3 DNA: TGTGCCAGCAGCCAAAGCGGGGCGTCAGATACGCAGTATTTT. Translated, it gives CASSQSGASDTQYF.

The table lists this clonotype with many counts. The chain carries TRBV5-1 and TRBJ1-6, with a possible D match to TRBD1 (5 bases). CDR3 length: 13 amino acids. Looked up from germline, CDR1 is SGHRS and CDR2 is YFSETQ. Trimming left V 4 bases short and J 10 bases short, with 12 bases between. The CDR3 sequence is CASSPARESPLHF. Written as DNA, the CDR3 is TGCGCCAGCAGCCCTGCCAGGGAATCACCCCTCCACTTT. Drawing the rest from reference TRBV5-1 and TRBJ1-6, the complete variable domain is KAGVTQTPRYLIKTRGQQVTLSCSPISGHRSVSWYQQTPGQGLQFLFEYFSETQRNKGNFPGRFSGRQFSNSRSEMNVSTLELGDSALYLCASSPARESPLHFGNGTRLTVT.

Many counts were recorded for this clonotype. The chain carries TRBV19 and TRBJ1-5; D uncertain. The V gene's germline CDR1 is LNHDA and CDR2 SQIVND (reference sequence). The CDR3 sequence is 13 residues long. The V and J ends lost 6 bases and 12 bases respectively, with 18 bases between them. The CDR3 DNA reads TGTGCCAGTAGCCTCGGTGCGGGAGGGCTCCAGCATTTT. Its protein product is CASSLGAGGLQHF.

This clonotype was detected many times. V and J are TRBV21-1 and TRBJ1-1; the table's D call, TRBD1, was not checked against the DNA. TRBV21-1 is labeled a pseudogene. CDR3 length: 14 amino acids. DNA of the CDR3: TGTGCCAGCAGCAAAACAGGGGAGCGGACTGAAGCTTTCTTT. Its translation is CASSKTGERTEAFF.

The chain employs TRBV5-1 and TRBJ2-1; 9 positions match TRBD1. Per germline, CDR1 SGHRS and CDR2 YFSETQ. With V trimmed by 0 bases and J by 12 bases, 10 bases remained unmatched. The CDR3 spans 15 residues. In nucleotides, the CDR3 is TGCGCCAGCAGCTTGGCGACAGGGGGTTCAGATACGCAGTTCTTC. Translating gives CASSLATGGSDTQFF.

This clonotype has just one count. A read error may be the cause here, since a much bigger clone is one base away. This chain links TRBV11-2 with TRBJ2-1; 7 bases are a match to TRBD1. The CDR3 is 12 amino acids. Germline V CDR1 and CDR2: SGHAT, FQNNGV. J gave up 14 bases and V 4 bases, and 8 bases lay outside the gene matches. The CDR3 DNA follows: TGTGCCAGCAGCTCGGGGACAGTGGCAAAGTTCTTC. This encodes CASSSGTVAKFF.

This clonotype was counted many times. The J gene is TRBJ2-1, the V gene TRBV27; D possibly corresponds to TRBD1 (6 bases). Trimming shortened V by 5 bases and J by 7 bases, and 12 bases separated the two germline ends. The CDR3 is 13 amino acids. CDR1 and CDR2 (germline): MNHEY, SMNVEV (reference sequence). CDR3 sequence reads: CASSTAQGNEQFF. The CDR3 DNA reads as TGTGCCAGCAGTACGGCACAGGGTAATGAGCAGTTCTTC.

At least ten counts were recorded for this clonotype. The chain is built from TRBV4-1 and TRBJ2-3; D gene uncertain. Germline values: CDR1 MGHRA, CDR2 YSYEKL. The CDR3 has 13 residues. With 0 bases removed from V and 3 bases from J, the gap between germline ends came to 4 bases. In DNA form, the CDR3 reads TGCGCCAGCAGCCAAGAGGGAACAGATACGCAGTATTTT. Its translation is CASSQEGTDTQYF.

As to this clonotype: This may come from a read error, since a much larger clone is one base off. V usage is TRBV5-1 and J usage is TRBJ1-4; 7 bases map to TRBD1. Looked up from germline, CDR1 is SGHRS and CDR2 is YFSETQ. CDR3 length equals 17 residues. The CDR3, as DNA: TGCACCAGCAGCTTTATCCAGGGGGGCGTGGGTAATGAAAAACTGTTTTTT. Translating gives CTSSFIQGGVGNEKLFF.

This clonotype was detected ten times or more. The chain uses TRBV4-1 and TRBJ2-7; D gene uncertain. V was clipped by 0 bases and J by 4 bases, with 10 bases between them. The CDR3 consists of 14 residues. Germline assignment: CDR1 MGHRA and CDR2 YSYEKL. CDR3 nucleotides: TGCGCCAGCAGCCAAGAAATATACGGGTACGAGCAGTACTTC. It translates to CASSQEIYGYEQYF.

Remarks on this clonotype: A much larger clone lies one base from this, so it may be a read error. The chain combines TRBV20-1 with TRBJ2-5; the D gene is possibly TRBD2 (6 bases). The CDR3 consists of 13 residues. V was trimmed by 4 bases and J by 7 bases, leaving 16 bases between them. Per the germline V gene, CDR1 is DFQATT and CDR2 is SNEGSKA (reference sequence). In DNA, the CDR3 is TGCAGTGCTATAAATAGCGGCGGGTGGACCCAGTACTTC. This sequence encodes CSAINSGGWTQYF.

This clonotype was detected ten times or more. The chain has TRBV4-2 and TRBJ2-7, with TRBD2 matching over 14 bases. Per germline, CDR1 LGHNA and CDR2 YNFKEQ. Trimming took 3 bases from V and 5 from J; bases not matched to a gene: 9. This CDR3 comprises 17 residues. The CDR3 region is CASSHETSGGAGHEQYF. In DNA, the CDR3 is TGTGCCAGCAGCCACGAGACTAGCGGGGGGGCGGGCCACGAGCAGTACTTC.

This clonotype was observed a handful of times. The rearrangement uses TRBV5-5 and TRBJ2-2; D perhaps matches TRBD1 (5 bases). The CDR3 has 16 amino acids. The germline V gene has CDR1 SGHKS and CDR2 YYEKEE (reference sequence). Trimming cost V 0 bases and J 3 bases, with 12 bases left between them. The chain's CDR3 is CASSLARREDTGELFF. Written as DNA, the CDR3 is TGTGCCAGCAGCTTGGCCCGCAGGGAAGACACCGGGGAGCTGTTTTTT. The variable domain in full, with the rest retrieved from reference TRBV5-5 and TRBJ2-2, is DAGVTQSPTHLIKTRGQQVTLRCSPISGHKSVSWYQQVLGQGPQFIFQYYEKEERGRGNFPDRFSARQFPNYSSELNVNALLLGDSALYLCASSLARREDTGELFFGEGSRLTVL.

The table lists this clonotype with many counts. This chain uses TRBV5-1 with TRBJ2-1; D not certain. Germline CDR1 is SGHRS and CDR2 is YFSETQ. V was cut by 1 base and J by 6 bases, with 14 bases left in between. The CDR3 covers 15 residues. CDR3 sequence reads: CASSLSSTPSNEQFF. The DNA for the CDR3 is TGCGCCAGCAGCTTGTCCAGTACTCCCTCCAATGAGCAGTTCTTC.

This clonotype was seen repeatedly, ten times or more. The chain recombines TRBV5-1 with TRBJ2-7; D is ambiguous. The CDR3 consists of 15 residues. The V gene lost 0 bases and the J gene lost 5 bases, with 15 bases spanning the gap. Germline CDR1 and CDR2: SGHRS and YFSETQ. CDR3 amino acids: CASSLADGEGNEQYF. In DNA, the CDR3 is TGCGCCAGCAGCTTGGCCGATGGGGAAGGGAACGAGCAGTACTTC. Looking up the rest from reference TRBV5-1 and TRBJ2-7 gives the full variable domain: KAGVTQTPRYLIKTRGQQVTLSCSPISGHRSVSWYQQTPGQGLQFLFEYFSETQRNKGNFPGRFSGRQFSNSRSEMNVSTLELGDSALYLCASSLADGEGNEQYFGPGTRLTVT.

The V and J genes are TRBV7-8 and TRBJ2-2, with TRBD1 as a possible D gene (6 bases). The V end was cut by 3 bases, the J end by 0 bases, with 14 bases between. This CDR3 contains 17 residues. Germline-derived CDR1 and CDR2 are SGHVS and FQNEAQ. Here the CDR3 DNA reads TGTGCCAGCAGCTTTACCAGCGGACAGACGAACACCGGGGAGCTGTTTTTT. It translates to CASSFTSGQTNTGELFF.

This clonotype showed up many times. V usage is TRBV7-2 and J usage is TRBJ2-5; tentatively, D is TRBD1 or TRBD2 (5 bases each). This CDR3 has 12 residues. Germline V gene lookup returns CDR1 SGHTA and CDR2 FQGNSA. V was shortened by 7 bases and J by 3 bases, with 9 bases between the two germline ends. CDR3 residues: CASTRGEETQYF. The CDR3 DNA is TGTGCCAGCACGAGGGGCGAAGAGACCCAGTACTTC.